These 5 T cell receptor beta chains originate from one sample sequenced in a study of shared clonotypes between healthy human individuals. Profiled with immunoSEQ multiplex PCR; TCRdb holds only in-frame clones, not every one. Here the sample spans roughly 2 million clones, 90% to 95% being singletons. Input material: naive CD4+ T cells sorted from blood. Regarding subset: CD45RA+ positively selected. These receptor sequences come from a man aged 18 to 29 in good health.

Concerning this clone itself: Other DNA sequences of this sample code for an identical CDR3. This chain joins TRBV5-1 and TRBJ2-7; D remains unclear. V was pared by 0 bases and J by 3 bases, with 10 bases between. CDR1 is SGHRS and CDR2 is YFSETQ in the germline V gene. CDR3 length: 14 amino acids. CDR3 bases: TGCGCCAGCAGCTTGGAAGGTTCCGGCTACGAGCAGTACTTC. It specifies CASSLEGSGYEQYF. The full variable domain, its missing parts supplied by reference TRBV5-1 and TRBJ2-7, is KAGVTQTPRYLIKTRGQQVTLSCSPISGHRSVSWYQQTPGQGLQFLFEYFSETQRNKGNFPGRFSGRQFSNSRSEMNVSTLELGDSALYLCASSLEGSGYEQYFGPGTRLTVT.

The chain uses TRBV6-5 and TRBJ2-3, with 7 nucleotides matching TRBD2. Looked up from germline, CDR1 is MNHEY and CDR2 is SVGAGI. This CDR3 has 16 residues. Losses at the gene ends were 4 bases for V and 1 base for J; bases not matched to a gene: 8. The CDR3 region is CASSSSGTGRTDTQYF. The CDR3, as DNA: TGTGCCAGCAGTTCAAGCGGGACCGGACGCACAGATACGCAGTATTTT.

The genes are TRBV5-1 and TRBJ2-5, with 10 bases fitting TRBD1. J was trimmed by 5 bases and V by 4 bases; bases with no gene match: 5. Germline assignment: CDR1 SGHRS and CDR2 YFSETQ. The CDR3 has 14 amino acids. DNA for the CDR3: TGCGCCAGCAGCGAGGACAGGGGGTACGAGACCCAGTACTTC. Encoded protein: CASSEDRGYETQYF.

V gene TRBV5-4 combines with J gene TRBJ2-3; D assignment may be TRBD1 or TRBD2 (5 bases each). Deletions cut 0 bases from V and 3 bases from J, with 11 bases between. The CDR3 extends over 15 amino acids. Germline loops: CDR1 SGHNT, CDR2 YYREEE (reference sequence). This CDR3 is CASSLGQGPTDTQYF. Written as DNA, the CDR3 is TGTGCCAGCAGCTTGGGGCAGGGACCGACAGATACGCAGTATTTT.

Points on this clone: The same CDR3 can be traced to other DNA sequences in this sample. The V and J genes are TRBV11-2 and TRBJ2-5, with 11 bases identical to TRBD2. This CDR3 contains 14 residues. Germline assignment: CDR1 SGHAT and CDR2 FQNNGV. V lost 1 base, J lost 5 bases, and 0 bases stayed unmatched. The CDR3 sequence is CASSLGLAGETQYF. The DNA for the CDR3 is TGTGCCAGCAGCTTAGGACTAGCGGGGGAGACCCAGTACTTC.